A single sample is the source of the 7 T cell receptor beta chains below, sequenced in a study of blood T cells in healthy people across ages. A second PCR of roughly 7 to 11 cycles used a sample-barcoded 5' primer and a J-beta primer mix. TCRdb called the 5' RACE reads again in MiXCR, with one record for every CDR3 protein. Altogether 450,000 to 700,000 distinct CDR3 sequences are present, approximately 27% being singletons, with the ten largest covering around a sixth. The sample was blood. These receptors all stem from a woman between 65 and 79 years old in good health.

This clonotype was found a few times. The rearrangement links TRBV6-4 to TRBJ2-1; TRBD2 aligns across 8 bases. This CDR3 is built from 14 residues. Trimming took 7 bases from V and 7 from J; bases not matched to a gene: 9. The V gene's germline CDR1 is MRHNA and CDR2 SNTAGT. This CDR3 reads CASIRGGPLNEQFF. The CDR3 nucleotides are TGTGCCAGCATACGCGGGGGGCCTTTGAATGAGCAGTTCTTC.

The chain couples TRBV2 to TRBJ2-5; 10 bases are shared with TRBD2. The junction had 5 bases not matched to a gene; V was cut back by 2 bases and J by 5 bases. The germline gives CDR1 SNHLY, CDR2 FYNNEI. CDR3 length equals 15 residues. CDR3 in amino acids: CASSEPSGGGETQYF. In DNA, the CDR3 is TGTGCCAGCAGTGAACCTAGCGGGGGAGGTGAGACCCAGTACTTC.

The CDR3 nucleotides are TGTGCCAGCAGTGCCCAACAGGGGAACCTCTATGGCTACACCTTC. Protein: CASSAQQGNLYGYTF. V gene TRBV6-1 combines with J gene TRBJ1-2, with 7 bases aligning to TRBD1. Looked up from germline, CDR1 is MNHNS and CDR2 is SASEGT. V dropped 4 bases and J dropped 4; count of bases not matched to a gene: 9. This CDR3 has 15 amino acids.

J is TRBJ2-5 and V is TRBV5-1; D remains unclear. The DNA matches TRBJ2-7 better at its end, which makes the J call doubtful. CDR1 and CDR2 from the germline V gene are SGHRS and YFSETQ. The CDR3 loop spans 14 amino acids. CDR3 in amino acids: CASSLVARTYEQYF. CDR3 bases: TGCGCCAGCAGCTTGGTGGCCAGGACCTACGAGCAGTACTTC.

This rearrangement joins TRBV9 to TRBJ2-1; possible D gene TRBD2, 6 bases. Germline V gives CDR1 SGDLS, CDR2 YYNGEE. The CDR3 length is 15 residues. Trimming took 0 bases from V and 7 from J, leaving 14 bases between them. The CDR3 is CASSVGDWVVNEQFF. CDR3 coding DNA: TGTGCCAGCAGCGTAGGGGACTGGGTGGTGAATGAGCAGTTCTTC. Combining the CDR3 with reference TRBV9 and TRBJ2-1 gives the whole variable domain DSGVTQTPKHLITATGQRVTLRCSPRSGDLSVYWYQQSLDQGLQFLIQYYNGEERAKGNILERFSAQQFPDLHSELNLSSLELGDSALYFCASSVGDWVVNEQFFGPGTRLTVL.

This clonotype has just a few counts. V and J are TRBV20-1 and TRBJ2-5; 7 positions agree with TRBD2. V dropped 5 bases and J dropped 3; count of bases not matched to a gene: 6. CDR1 and CDR2 from the germline V gene are DFQATT and SNEGSKA (reference sequence). The CDR3 sequence is 13 residues long. CDR3 sequence: CSADEAGKETQYF. The CDR3, as DNA: TGCAGTGCTGACGAAGCGGGGAAAGAGACCCAGTACTTC.

The chain uses TRBV20-1 and TRBJ2-5; 15 positions agree with TRBD2. The DNA end is more similar to TRBJ2-1, so the J call may be wrong. Germline V gives CDR1 DFQATT, CDR2 SNEGSKA (reference sequence). This CDR3 has 13 amino acids. CDR3 nucleotide sequence: TGCAGTCACAGGACTAGCGGGAGGGCGGAGCAGTTCTTC. This codes for CSHRTSGRAEQFF.